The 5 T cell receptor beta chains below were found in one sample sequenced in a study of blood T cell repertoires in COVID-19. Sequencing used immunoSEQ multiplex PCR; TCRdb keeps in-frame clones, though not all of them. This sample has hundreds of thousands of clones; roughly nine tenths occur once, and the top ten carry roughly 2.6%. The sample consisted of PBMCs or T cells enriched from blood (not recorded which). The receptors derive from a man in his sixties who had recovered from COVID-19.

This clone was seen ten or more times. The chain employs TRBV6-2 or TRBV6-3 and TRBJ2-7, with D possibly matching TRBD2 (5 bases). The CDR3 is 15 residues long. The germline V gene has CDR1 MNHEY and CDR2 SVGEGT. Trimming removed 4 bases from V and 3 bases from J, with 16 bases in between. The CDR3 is CASSSLAVTDYEQYF. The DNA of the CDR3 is TGTGCCAGCAGTTCCCTAGCAGTCACCGACTACGAGCAGTACTTC.

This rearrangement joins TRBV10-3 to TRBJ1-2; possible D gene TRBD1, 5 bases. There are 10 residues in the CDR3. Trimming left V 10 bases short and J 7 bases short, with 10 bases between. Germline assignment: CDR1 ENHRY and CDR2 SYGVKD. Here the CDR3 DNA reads TGTGCCAGTCAGGGCGGTGGCTACACCTTC. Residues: CASQGGGYTF.

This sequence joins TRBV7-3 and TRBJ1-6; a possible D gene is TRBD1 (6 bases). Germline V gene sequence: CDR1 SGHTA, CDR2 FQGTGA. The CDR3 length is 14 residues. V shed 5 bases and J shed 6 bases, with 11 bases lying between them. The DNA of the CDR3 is TGTGCCAGCAGCCAGCAGGGGAGTAATTCACCCCTCCACTTT. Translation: CASSQQGSNSPLHF.

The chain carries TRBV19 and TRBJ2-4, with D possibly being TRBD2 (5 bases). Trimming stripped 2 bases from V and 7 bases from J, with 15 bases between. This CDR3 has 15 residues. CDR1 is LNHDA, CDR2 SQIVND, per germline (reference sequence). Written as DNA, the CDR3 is TGTGCCAGTAGTATAATCGGAGAGGGAGACAACATTCAGTACTTC. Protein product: CASSIIGEGDNIQYF.

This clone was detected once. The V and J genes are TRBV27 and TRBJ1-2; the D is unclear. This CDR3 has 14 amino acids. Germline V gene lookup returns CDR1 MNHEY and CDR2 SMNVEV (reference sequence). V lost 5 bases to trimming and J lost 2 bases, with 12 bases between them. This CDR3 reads CASSTLTENYGYTF. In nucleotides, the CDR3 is TGTGCCAGCAGTACGCTAACAGAAAACTATGGCTACACCTTC.